This record looks at one TCR beta chain sequence and its context. The data were produced by immunoSEQ multiplex PCR, yet TCRdb's version contains in-frame clones alone and is incomplete. The profile shows around 280,000 clones, around 87% of them singletons. The sample is drawn from a study of blood T cell repertoires in COVID-19. Across the study: The United States, Italy and Spain provided the acute and convalescent COVID-19 samples.

The germline V and J ends were trimmed by 0 bases and 0 bases, with 14 bases remaining between them. The CDR3 sequence is 17 residues long. Germline CDR1 LNHDA, CDR2 SQIVND (reference sequence). The gene calls are TRBV19 and TRBJ2-5, with a tentative D call TRBD2 (6 bases). Source material: peripheral blood. The TCR sequence derives from a woman between 25 and 40 years old who had recovered from COVID-19. The CDR3 loop reads CASSIDLEGLYQETQYF. Here the CDR3 DNA reads TGTGCCAGTAGTATAGATCTGGAGGGGCTGTACCAAGAGACCCAGTACTTC.